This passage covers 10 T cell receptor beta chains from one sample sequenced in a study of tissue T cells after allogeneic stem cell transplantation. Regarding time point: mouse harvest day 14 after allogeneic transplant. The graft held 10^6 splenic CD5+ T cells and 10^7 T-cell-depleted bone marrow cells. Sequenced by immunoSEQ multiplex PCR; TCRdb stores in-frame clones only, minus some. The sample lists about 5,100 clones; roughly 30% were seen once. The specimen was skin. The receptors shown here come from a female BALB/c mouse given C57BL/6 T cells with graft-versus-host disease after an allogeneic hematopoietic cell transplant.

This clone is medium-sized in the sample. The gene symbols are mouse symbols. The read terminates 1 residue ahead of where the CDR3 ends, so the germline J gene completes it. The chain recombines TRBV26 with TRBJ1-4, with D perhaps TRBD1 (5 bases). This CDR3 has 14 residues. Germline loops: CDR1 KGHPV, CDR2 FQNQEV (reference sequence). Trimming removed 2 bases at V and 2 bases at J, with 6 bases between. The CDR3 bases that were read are TGTGCCAGCAGTCTGGGGGGGTCCAACGAAAGATTATTT. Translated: CASSLGGSNERLF. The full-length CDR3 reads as CASSLGGSNERLFF.

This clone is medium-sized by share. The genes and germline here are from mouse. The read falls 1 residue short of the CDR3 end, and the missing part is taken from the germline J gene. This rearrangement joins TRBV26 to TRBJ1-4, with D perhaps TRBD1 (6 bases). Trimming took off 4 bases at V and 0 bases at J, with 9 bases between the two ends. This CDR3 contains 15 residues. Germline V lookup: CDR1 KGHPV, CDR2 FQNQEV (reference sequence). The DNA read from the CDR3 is TGTGCCAGCAGTCACGGACAGATTTCCAACGAAAGATTATTT. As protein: CASSHGQISNERLF. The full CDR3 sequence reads CASSHGQISNERLFF.

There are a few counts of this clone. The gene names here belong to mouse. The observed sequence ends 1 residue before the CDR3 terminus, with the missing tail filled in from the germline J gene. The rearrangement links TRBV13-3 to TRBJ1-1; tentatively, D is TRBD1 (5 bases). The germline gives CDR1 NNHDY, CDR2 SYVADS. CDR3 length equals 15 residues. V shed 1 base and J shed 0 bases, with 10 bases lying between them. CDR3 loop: CASSDQGGANTEVFF. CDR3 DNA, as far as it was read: TGTGCCAGCAGTGATCAGGGAGGGGCAAACACAGAAGTCTTC.

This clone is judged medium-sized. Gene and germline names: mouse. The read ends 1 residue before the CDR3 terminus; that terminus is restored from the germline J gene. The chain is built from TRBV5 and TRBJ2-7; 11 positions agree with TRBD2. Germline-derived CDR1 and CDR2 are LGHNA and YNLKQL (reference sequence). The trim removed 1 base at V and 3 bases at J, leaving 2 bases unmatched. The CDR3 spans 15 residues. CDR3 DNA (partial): TGTGCCAGCAGCCAAGGGACTGGGGGGCTCTATGAACAGTAC. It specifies CASSQGTGGLYEQY. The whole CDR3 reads CASSQGTGGLYEQYF.

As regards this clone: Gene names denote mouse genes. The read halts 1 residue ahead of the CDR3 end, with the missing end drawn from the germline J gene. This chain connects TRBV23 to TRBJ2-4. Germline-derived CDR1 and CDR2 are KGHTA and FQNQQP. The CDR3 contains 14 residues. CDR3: CSSSPSGSQNTLYF. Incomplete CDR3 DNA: TGCTCCAGCAGTCCCTCCGGTAGTCAAAACACCTTGTAC.

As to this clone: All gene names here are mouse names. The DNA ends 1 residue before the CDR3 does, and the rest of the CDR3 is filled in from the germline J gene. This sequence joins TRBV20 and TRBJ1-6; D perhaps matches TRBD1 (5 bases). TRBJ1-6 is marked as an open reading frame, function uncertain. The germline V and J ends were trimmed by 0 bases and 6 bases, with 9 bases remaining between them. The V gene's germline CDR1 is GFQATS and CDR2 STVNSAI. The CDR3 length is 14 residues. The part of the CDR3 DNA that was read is TGTGGTGCTAGGGATCAGGGCCGTAATTCGCCCCTCTAC. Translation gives CGARDQGRNSPLY. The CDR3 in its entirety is CGARDQGRNSPLYF.

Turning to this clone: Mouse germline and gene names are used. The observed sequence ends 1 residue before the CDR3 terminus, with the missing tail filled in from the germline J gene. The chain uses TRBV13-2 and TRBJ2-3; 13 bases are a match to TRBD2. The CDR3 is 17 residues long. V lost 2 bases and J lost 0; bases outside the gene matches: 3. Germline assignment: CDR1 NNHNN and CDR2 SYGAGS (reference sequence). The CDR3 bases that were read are TGTGCCAGCGGTGAGCAGGGACTGGGGGGGAGTGCAGAAACGCTGTAT. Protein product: CASGEQGLGGSAETLY. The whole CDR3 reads CASGEQGLGGSAETLYF.

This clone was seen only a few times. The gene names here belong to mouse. CDR3 DNA (partial): TGCACCTGCAGTGCAGCTGGGGGGGCAGAAACGCTGTAT. Residues: CTCSAAGGAETLY. The whole CDR3 protein is CTCSAAGGAETLYF. This sequence joins TRBV1 and TRBJ2-3, with 8 bases fitting TRBD2. The read terminates 1 residue ahead of where the CDR3 ends, so the germline J gene completes it. Germline-derived CDR1 and CDR2 are NSQYPW and LRSPGD (reference sequence). This CDR3 region has 14 residues. V lost 1 base, J lost 3 bases, and 0 bases stayed unmatched.

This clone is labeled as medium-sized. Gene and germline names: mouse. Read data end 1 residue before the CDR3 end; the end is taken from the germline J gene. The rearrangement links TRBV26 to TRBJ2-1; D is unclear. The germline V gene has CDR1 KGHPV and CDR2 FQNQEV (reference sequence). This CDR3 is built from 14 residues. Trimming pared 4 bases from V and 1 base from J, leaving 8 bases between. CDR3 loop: CASSPTINYAEQFF. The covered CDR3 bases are TGTGCCAGCAGTCCGACAATAAACTATGCTGAGCAGTTC.

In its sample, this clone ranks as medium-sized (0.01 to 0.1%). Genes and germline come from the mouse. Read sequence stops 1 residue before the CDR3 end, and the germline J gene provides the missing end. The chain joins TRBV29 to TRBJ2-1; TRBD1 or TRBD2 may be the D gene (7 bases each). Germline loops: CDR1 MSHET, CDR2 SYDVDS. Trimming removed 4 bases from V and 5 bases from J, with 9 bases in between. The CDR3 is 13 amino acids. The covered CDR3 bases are TGTGCTAGCAGTTCAGGGGGGGATGCTGAGCAGTTC. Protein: CASSSGGDAEQF. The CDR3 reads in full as CASSSGGDAEQFF.